Reported below is one T cell receptor (beta chain). The antigen is undetermined. This record belongs to a study of T cell repertoires in cytomegalovirus infection. In the study overall: Both a matching HLA type and CMV infection were indicated by public TCR beta signatures. Study-level findings and limits: HLA-C-restricted CMV clonotypes gave the most frequent clonotype in two of eight donors. Carriers of CMV and the relevant HLA type were discriminated by public TCR beta frequency.

The CDR3 covers 14 residues. Germline-derived CDR1 and CDR2 are LGHNT and FRNRAP. V gave up 3 bases and J gave up 0 bases, with 5 bases separating them. TCRdb independently ran MiXCR on the reads; one entry per CDR3 protein. The sample has just under 550,000 distinct CDR3 sequences; around a quarter are singletons. The TCR sequence derives from a human donor in good health (CMV status not recorded). Some clones in this sample may be carry-over from other donors' samples. The material sequenced was PBMCs. The chain uses TRBV12-5 and TRBJ2-2; D not resolved. DNA for the CDR3: TGTGCTAGTGGTTTACCCTCGAACACCGGGGAGCTGTTTTTT. It is translated as CASGLPSNTGELFF.